This T cell receptor (beta chain) emerged from a study of blood T cells in healthy people across ages. Sample donors were healthy Caucasian individuals that came from Russia, aged roughly 6 to 100. Whenever a sample was processed, at least 6 million PBMCs were isolated. A note on this clonotype: Its antigen is not known.

Together with a sample-barcoded 5' primer, a J-beta primer mix was included in a second PCR lasting about 7 to 11 cycles. Every cDNA molecule bore a tag from a template-switch adaptor containing 12 random nucleotides. Each CDR3 protein gets one entry after TCRdb re-called the 5' RACE reads with MiXCR. The table has about 780,000 distinct CDR3 sequences, 60% to 80% seen once. The CDR3 has 14 amino acids. From germline, CDR1 is SQVTM and CDR2 ANQGSEA. V was trimmed by 3 bases and J by 0 bases, leaving 10 bases between them. Whole-study findings and limits: Older individuals had lower TCR beta diversity per million T cells (the decline was roughly linear).

The V call is TRBV29-1, the J call TRBJ2-3, with D perhaps matching TRBD1 (6 bases). The receptor was derived from a man younger than 40 in good health. Sequenced sample: blood. CDR3 nucleotides: TGCAGCGTTGAGGACAGAGACAGCACAGATACGCAGTATTTT. Protein: CSVEDRDSTDTQYF.